Each of the 21 T cell receptor beta chains below was sequenced from the same sample in a study of T cell responses to AZD1222 COVID-19 vaccine. Here immunoSEQ multiplex PCR was the method, and the copy in TCRdb shows in-frame clones only, minus some. The sample carries 150,000 to 200,000 clones, 75% to 95% recorded once. The sequencing here drew on peripheral blood, taken on day 0 of AZD1222 vaccination. The receptors originated from an adult in good health.

V usage is TRBV12-3 or TRBV12-4 and J usage is TRBJ2-1; D remains unclear. CDR3 length: 12 residues. Trimming removed 3 bases from V and 10 bases from J, with 10 bases in between. The CDR3: CASSLGSREQFF. CDR3 nucleotide sequence: TGTGCCAGCAGTTTGGGATCTCGGGAGCAGTTCTTC.

J is TRBJ2-7 and V is TRBV25-1; D ambiguous. The CDR3 consists of 11 residues. Germline CDR1 reads MGHDK; CDR2 reads SYGVNS. The V gene lost 9 bases and the J gene lost 9 bases, with 15 bases spanning the gap. CDR3 loop: CARNGYNGQYF. The DNA for the CDR3 is TGTGCCAGAAACGGCTACAACGGGCAGTACTTC.

The chain uses TRBV19 and TRBJ1-4, with TRBD1 as a possible D gene (6 bases). Germline loops: CDR1 LNHDA, CDR2 SQIVND (reference sequence). The CDR3 extends over 15 amino acids. With 5 bases removed from V and 10 bases from J, the gap between germline ends came to 20 bases. CDR3 in amino acids: CASSPRTVMIGKLFF. In DNA, the CDR3 is TGTGCCAGTAGTCCCCGGACAGTTATGATCGGAAAACTGTTTTTT.

This rearrangement joins TRBV5-1 to TRBJ1-4, with a tentative D call TRBD1 (6 bases). The CDR3 has 14 residues. Trimming removed 3 bases at V and 8 bases at J, with 14 bases between. In germline, CDR1 is SGHRS, CDR2 YFSETQ. The CDR3 spells CASSSMGAGEKLFF. In DNA, the CDR3 is TGCGCCAGCAGCTCGATGGGGGCCGGGGAAAAACTGTTTTTT.

The V and J genes are TRBV19 and TRBJ1-5; 7 bases are a match to TRBD1. V gave up 1 base and J gave up 3 bases; unmatched junction bases: 12. CDR3 length: 18 amino acids. From germline, CDR1 is LNHDA and CDR2 SQIVND (reference sequence). CDR3 nucleotides: TGTGCCAGTAGTATAGTCTTTTTTCGGGGACAGTACAATCAGCCCCAGCATTTT. This gives the protein CASSIVFFRGQYNQPQHF.

The V and J genes are TRBV2 and TRBJ2-2; D ambiguous. The CDR3 is 14 residues long. Trimming pared 4 bases from V and 0 bases from J, leaving 6 bases between. Germline values: CDR1 SNHLY, CDR2 FYNNEI. In DNA form, the CDR3 reads TGTGCCAGCAGTGGAAGGCCGAACACCGGGGAGCTGTTTTTT. This gives the protein CASSGRPNTGELFF.

This sequence joins TRBV9 and TRBJ2-3; 7 positions agree with TRBD2. V lost 3 bases to trimming and J lost 1 base; unmatched junction nucleotides: 5. CDR1 is SGDLS, CDR2 YYNGEE, per germline. The CDR3 spans 15 residues. The CDR3 DNA is TGTGCCAGCAGCGGATGGACTAGTGGCACAGATACGCAGTATTTT. This sequence encodes CASSGWTSGTDTQYF.

The V and J genes are TRBV7-8 and TRBJ2-5; D is uncertain. The CDR3 extends over 15 amino acids. V was shortened by 2 bases and J by 2 bases, with 12 bases between the two germline ends. CDR1 SGHVS and CDR2 FQNEAQ come from the germline V gene. The CDR3 DNA reads as TGTGCCAGCAGCTTAAAGGCAGCAATTCAAGAGACCCAGTACTTC. As protein: CASSLKAAIQETQYF.

This clone was recorded a few times. The genes are TRBV24-1 and TRBJ1-2; D gene ambiguous. The CDR3 has 15 residues. Germline V gene sequence: CDR1 KGHDR, CDR2 SFDVKD. The V end lost 3 bases, the J end lost 1 base, and 11 bases lay between the germline ends. The chain's CDR3 is CATSDTRGSNYGYTF. The CDR3 DNA sequence: TGTGCCACCAGTGATACCCGAGGGAGTAACTATGGCTACACCTTC.

This clone was seen only once. V gene TRBV28 combines with J gene TRBJ1-5; TRBD1 matches 8 bases. The CDR3 extends over 16 amino acids. Germline V lookup: CDR1 MDHEN, CDR2 SYDVKM. The V gene end was trimmed by 7 bases and the J gene end by 2 bases; junction bases not matched to a gene: 10. This CDR3 reads CASTLADRGRNQPQHF. For the CDR3, the DNA is TGTGCCAGCACCCTCGCTGACAGGGGCCGCAATCAGCCCCAGCATTTT.

The genes are TRBV7-9 and TRBJ2-3; D is possibly TRBD2 (6 bases). V lost 5 bases to trimming and J lost 5 bases, with 20 bases between them. The CDR3 contains 16 residues. Germline V lookup: CDR1 SEHNR, CDR2 FQNEAQ (reference sequence). This CDR3 is CASSTFLAVEIDTQYF. The CDR3 bases are TGTGCCAGCAGCACATTTTTAGCGGTTGAGATAGATACGCAGTATTTT.

V usage is TRBV28 and J usage is TRBJ1-2; tentatively, D is TRBD1 (5 bases). In germline, CDR1 is MDHEN, CDR2 SYDVKM. V shed 1 base and J shed 8 bases, with 14 bases lying between them. The CDR3 is 14 residues long. CDR3 DNA: TGTGCCAGCAGTTTATCGGGCACAGGACGGGGCTACACCTTC. Translating gives CASSLSGTGRGYTF.

The rearrangement uses TRBV7-9 and TRBJ1-1, with TRBD1 as a possible D gene (5 bases). The CDR3 loop spans 13 amino acids. CDR1 and CDR2 from the germline V gene are SEHNR and FQNEAQ (reference sequence). V was clipped by 5 bases and J by 7 bases, with 14 bases between them. CDR3 loop: CASSRQNNLEAFF. The CDR3 region has the DNA TGTGCCAGCAGCAGACAGAATAACCTTGAAGCTTTCTTT.

A remark on this clone: Sequence at one end of the junction differs from germline and may be a read error. This chain links TRBV7-7 with TRBJ2-1; TRBD2 aligns across 13 bases. Germline CDR1 and CDR2: SSHAT and FNYEAQ (reference sequence). The CDR3 length is 15 residues. The CDR3: CASSLGLAGRNEQFF. The CDR3 bases are TGTGCTAGCAGCTTGGGACTAGCGGGACGGAATGAGCAGTTCTTC.

The chain employs TRBV28 and TRBJ1-1; D remains ambiguous. CDR1 and CDR2 from the germline V gene are MDHEN and SYDVKM. The CDR3 sequence is 17 residues long. Trimming took off 4 bases at V and 0 bases at J, with 18 bases between the two ends. The CDR3 loop is CASSYVIRAAMNTEAFF. In DNA form, the CDR3 reads TGTGCCAGCAGTTACGTAATCCGGGCGGCTATGAACACTGAAGCTTTCTTT.

This chain joins TRBV6-6 and TRBJ1-1; 7 nucleotides line up with TRBD1. Looked up from germline, CDR1 is MNHNY and CDR2 is SVGAGI (reference sequence). There are 14 residues in the CDR3. V was clipped by 0 bases and J by 5 bases; unmatched bases: 3. The CDR3 DNA follows: TGTGCCAGCAGTTACTCGACAGGGCTGACTGAAGCTTTCTTT. This translates into CASSYSTGLTEAFF.

As DNA, the CDR3 is TGTGCCAGCAGCTCCCAGACTAGGACAGAAACCTACAATGAGCAGTTCTTC. Its protein product is CASSSQTRTETYNEQFF. The chain couples TRBV7-9 to TRBJ2-1; possibly TRBD1 or TRBD2 for D (6 bases each). CDR1 and CDR2 from the germline V gene are SEHNR and FQNEAQ (reference sequence). The CDR3 loop spans 17 amino acids. The germline V and J ends were trimmed by 4 bases and 2 bases, with 18 bases remaining between them.

The chain combines TRBV18 with TRBJ2-1, with D possibly matching TRBD1 (6 bases). This CDR3 comprises 16 residues. V shed 0 bases and J shed 3 bases, with 12 bases lying between them. Germline V gene data show CDR1 as KGHSH and CDR2 as LQKENI. The CDR3 sequence: CASSPPTGMSYNEQFF. The DNA of the CDR3 is TGTGCCAGCTCACCACCCACAGGGATGAGCTACAATGAGCAGTTCTTC.

The chain joins TRBV29-1 to TRBJ1-2, with 7 bases identical to TRBD1. Germline CDR1 reads SQVTM; CDR2 reads ANQGSEA. This CDR3 spans 11 amino acids. The V gene end was trimmed by 7 bases and the J gene end by 6 bases; junction bases not matched to a gene: 5. DNA for the CDR3: TGCAGCGACCGACAGGGAGATGGCTACACCTTC. Encoded protein: CSDRQGDGYTF.

This clone was found once. This rearrangement joins TRBV5-8 to TRBJ1-2; possible D gene TRBD1, 6 bases. There are 16 residues in the CDR3. CDR1 SGHTS and CDR2 YDEGEE come from the germline V gene. V was shortened by 0 bases and J by 4 bases, with 16 bases between the two germline ends. CDR3 amino acids: CASSLVLGAQTYGYTF. The CDR3 coding sequence is TGTGCCAGCAGCTTGGTTCTGGGGGCTCAGACCTATGGCTACACCTTC.

The chain links TRBV19 to TRBJ1-4; D ambiguous. CDR1 is LNHDA and CDR2 is SQIVND in the germline V gene (reference sequence). V shed 3 bases and J shed 0 bases, with 14 bases lying between them. There are 17 residues in the CDR3. The CDR3 spells CASSILPGMATNEKLFF. CDR3 nucleotide sequence: TGTGCCAGTAGTATTCTTCCGGGTATGGCAACTAATGAAAAACTGTTTTTT.